This T cell receptor (beta chain) was identified during a study of OX40 agonist ivuxolimab in advanced cancers. A note on the overall study: Ivuxolimab, which targeted the costimulatory receptor OX40 (CD134), was an agonistic, fully human IgG2 monoclonal antibody. Intravenous ivuxolimab was administered to patients every 2 weeks at six dose levels: 0.01, 0.1, 0.3, 1.5, 3 and 10 mg/kg. Of the approximately 53 patients in dose escalation, approximately 20 had hepatocellular carcinoma, some 15 had melanoma, 9 had renal cell carcinoma and 9 had head and neck cancer. A male proportion of 70% to 90% and a mean age of approximately 61 years, ranging from 23 to 79, were recorded for the dose-escalation cohort. Patients were allowed to have had prior anti-PD-1, anti-PD-L1 or anti-CTLA-4 therapy, and 30% to 40% of the dose-escalation patients had been treated with checkpoint inhibitors. Partial responses occurred in three dose-escalation patients, of whom one had hepatocellular carcinoma and two had cutaneous melanoma. The purpose of peripheral TCRbeta sequencing was to test whether ivuxolimab changed TCR sequence diversity and led to clonal T-cell expansion. The paper covers the monotherapy dose-escalation part of the phase I ivuxolimab trial, which included N ≈ 50 patients.

Per the germline V gene, SGHTA is the CDR1 and FQGNSA is the CDR2. Counted from cysteine to phenylalanine, this CDR3 has 13 amino acids. Just CDR3 DNA is preserved here, 39 bases in frame from base 1. Trimming takes 9 bases from V and 1 base from J, and the germline ends sit 12 bases apart. With respect to this clone: Its antigen specificity is not known. No base quality information exists; no much larger clone differs at one position.

The trial excluded patients who had a history of autoimmune disease or who were on systemic immunosuppression. In every dose cohort, peripheral blood was drawn for TCR sequencing at baseline, cycle 4 day 1, and cycle 7 day 1. Samples came from an open-label, multicenter, first-in-human phase I dose-escalation trial of ivuxolimab. The trial enrolled adults with locally advanced or metastatic head and neck squamous cell, hepatocellular, melanoma or renal cell carcinoma. CD4+ and CD8+ T cells were sorted separately from peripheral blood before TCR sequencing. Genomic DNA was isolated from the sorted cells so that the TCRbeta CDR3 region could be sequenced. TCRbeta CDR3 regions were sequenced using the immunoSEQ Assay. TCRdb limited this immuneACCESS table to in-frame rearrangements with V and J called. A share of clones is missing; checked studies link under half to unresolved V genes, and the rest is unexplained. The sample table holds 73,000 or so clones, of which roughly 85% were seen once. Roughly 0.61% of the sample goes to the ten largest clones.

What the authors observed across the whole study: The antigen specificity of the peripheral T cells that underwent clonal expansion was not determined. At doses of 0.1 to 3.0 mg/kg, clonal expansion of both CD4+ and CD8+ blood T cells was observed from baseline to week 6. Low levels of normalized T-cell clonal expansion were also seen in some patients who did not respond. Partial responders in the 0.1-3.0 mg/kg groups had among the lowest normalized peripheral clonal expansion, especially among CD8+ T cells. On average, CD8+ T cells showed more expanded clones than CD4+ T cells after ivuxolimab.

The sequenced sample was CD4+ or CD8+ T cells sorted from blood, obtained in a trial of the OX40 agonist ivuxolimab. This receptor was obtained from an adult with an advanced solid tumor such as melanoma, head and neck, liver or kidney cancer. The rearranged segments are TRBV7-2 and TRBJ1-1; the D gene assignment is ambiguous. The nucleotide sequence reads as follows: TGTGCCAGTTCCCGGGGTGGGAACACTGAAGCTTTCTTT. Translated, it reads CASSRGGNTEAFF.